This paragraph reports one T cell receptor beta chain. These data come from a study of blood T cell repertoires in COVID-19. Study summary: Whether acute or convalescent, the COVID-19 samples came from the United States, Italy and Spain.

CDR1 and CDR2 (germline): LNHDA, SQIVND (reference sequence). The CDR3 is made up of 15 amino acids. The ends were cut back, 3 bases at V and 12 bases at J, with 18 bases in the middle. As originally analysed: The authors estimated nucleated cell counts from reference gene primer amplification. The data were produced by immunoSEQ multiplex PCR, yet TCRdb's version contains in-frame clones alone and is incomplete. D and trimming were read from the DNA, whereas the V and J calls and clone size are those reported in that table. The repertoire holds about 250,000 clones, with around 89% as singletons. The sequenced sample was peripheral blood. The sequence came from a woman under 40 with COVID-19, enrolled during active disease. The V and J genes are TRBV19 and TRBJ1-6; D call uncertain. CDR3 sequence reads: CASSITAGRRVPLHF. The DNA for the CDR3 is TGTGCCAGTAGTATTACAGCAGGTAGGCGAGTACCCCTCCACTTT.